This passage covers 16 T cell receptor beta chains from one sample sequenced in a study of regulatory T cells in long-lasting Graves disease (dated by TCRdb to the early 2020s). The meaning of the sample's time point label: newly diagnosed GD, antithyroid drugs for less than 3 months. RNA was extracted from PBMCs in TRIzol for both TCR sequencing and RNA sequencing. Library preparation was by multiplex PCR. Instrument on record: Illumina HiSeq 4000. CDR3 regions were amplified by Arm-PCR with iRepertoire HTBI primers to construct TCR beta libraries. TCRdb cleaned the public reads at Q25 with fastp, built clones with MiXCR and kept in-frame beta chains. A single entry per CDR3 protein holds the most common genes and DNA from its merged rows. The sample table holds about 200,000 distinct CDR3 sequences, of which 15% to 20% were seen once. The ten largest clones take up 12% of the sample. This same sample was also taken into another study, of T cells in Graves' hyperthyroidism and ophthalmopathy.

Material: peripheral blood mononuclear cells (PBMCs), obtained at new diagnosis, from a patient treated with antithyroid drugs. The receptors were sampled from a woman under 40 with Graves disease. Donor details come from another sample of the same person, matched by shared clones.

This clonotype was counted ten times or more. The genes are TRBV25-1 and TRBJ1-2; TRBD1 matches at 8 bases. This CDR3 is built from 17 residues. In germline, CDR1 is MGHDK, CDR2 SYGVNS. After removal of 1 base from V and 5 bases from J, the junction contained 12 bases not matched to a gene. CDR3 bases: TGTGCCAGCAGTGAATCCGGACAGGGCCTACCGTCTTATGGCTACACCTTC. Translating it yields CASSESGQGLPSYGYTF.

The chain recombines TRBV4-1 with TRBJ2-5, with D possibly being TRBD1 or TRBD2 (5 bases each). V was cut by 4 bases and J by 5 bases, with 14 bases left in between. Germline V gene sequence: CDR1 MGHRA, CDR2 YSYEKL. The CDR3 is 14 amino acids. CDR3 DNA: TGCGCCAGCAGCCTACTCGGGGCCGGGGAGACCCAGTACTTC. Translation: CASSLLGAGETQYF.

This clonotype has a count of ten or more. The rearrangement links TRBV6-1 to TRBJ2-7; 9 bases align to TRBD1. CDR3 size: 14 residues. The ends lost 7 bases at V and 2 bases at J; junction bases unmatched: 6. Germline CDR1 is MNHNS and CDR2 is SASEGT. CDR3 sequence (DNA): TGTGCCAGCATTGACAGGGGGGTGACCTACGAGCAGTACTTC. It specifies CASIDRGVTYEQYF.

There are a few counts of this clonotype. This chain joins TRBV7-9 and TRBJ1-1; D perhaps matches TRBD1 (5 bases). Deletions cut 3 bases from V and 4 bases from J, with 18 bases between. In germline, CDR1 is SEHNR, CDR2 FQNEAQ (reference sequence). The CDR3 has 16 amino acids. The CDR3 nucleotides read TGTGCCAGCAGCTTTCCCCGGGGGGGAGTGGGCACTGAAGCTTTCTTT. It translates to CASSFPRGGVGTEAFF.

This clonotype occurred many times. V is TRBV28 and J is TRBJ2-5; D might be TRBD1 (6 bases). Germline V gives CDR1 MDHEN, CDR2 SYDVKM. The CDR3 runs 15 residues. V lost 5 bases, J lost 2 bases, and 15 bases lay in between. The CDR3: CASSLTQGSQETQYF. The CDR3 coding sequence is TGTGCCAGCAGTCTAACACAGGGATCACAAGAGACCCAGTACTTC.

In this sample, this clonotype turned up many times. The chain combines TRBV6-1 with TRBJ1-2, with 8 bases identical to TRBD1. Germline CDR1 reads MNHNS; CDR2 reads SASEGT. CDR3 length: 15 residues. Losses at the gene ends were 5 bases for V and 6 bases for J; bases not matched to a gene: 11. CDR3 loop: CASSQTRTGSDGYTF. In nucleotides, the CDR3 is TGTGCCAGCAGTCAAACCAGGACAGGGTCAGATGGCTACACCTTC.

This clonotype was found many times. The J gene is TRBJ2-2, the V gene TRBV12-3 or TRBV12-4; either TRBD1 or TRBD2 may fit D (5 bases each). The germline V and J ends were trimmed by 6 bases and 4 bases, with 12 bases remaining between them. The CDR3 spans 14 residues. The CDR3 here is CASSPSRGTGELFF. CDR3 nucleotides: TGTGCCAGCAGCCCTTCGAGGGGCACCGGGGAGCTGTTTTTT.

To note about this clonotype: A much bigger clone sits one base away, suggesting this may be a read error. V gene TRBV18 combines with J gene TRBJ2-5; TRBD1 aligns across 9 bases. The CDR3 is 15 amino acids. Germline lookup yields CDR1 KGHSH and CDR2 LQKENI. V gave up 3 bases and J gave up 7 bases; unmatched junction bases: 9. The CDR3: CASSPPWDRAGTQYF. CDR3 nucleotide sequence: TGTGCCAGCTCACCGCCGTGGGACAGGGCTGGGACCCAGTACTTC.

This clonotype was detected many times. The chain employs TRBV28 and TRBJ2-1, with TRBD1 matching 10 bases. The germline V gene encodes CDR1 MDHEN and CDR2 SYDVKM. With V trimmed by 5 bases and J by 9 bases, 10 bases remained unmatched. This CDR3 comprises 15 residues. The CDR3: CASSLPGTGDVEQFF. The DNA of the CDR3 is TGTGCCAGCAGTCTCCCCGGGACAGGGGACGTTGAGCAGTTCTTC.

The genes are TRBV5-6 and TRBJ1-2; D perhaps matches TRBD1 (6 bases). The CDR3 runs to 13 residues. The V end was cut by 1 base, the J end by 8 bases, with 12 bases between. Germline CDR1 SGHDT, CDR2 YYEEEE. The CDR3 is CASSLRGGEGYTF. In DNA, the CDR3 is TGTGCCAGCAGCTTGAGGGGGGGAGAAGGCTACACCTTC.

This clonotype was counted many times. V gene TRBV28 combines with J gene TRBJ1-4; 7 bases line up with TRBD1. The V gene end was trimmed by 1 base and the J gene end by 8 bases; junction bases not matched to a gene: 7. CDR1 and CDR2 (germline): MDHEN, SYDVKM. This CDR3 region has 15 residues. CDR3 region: CASSLLGQGEEKLFF. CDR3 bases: TGTGCCAGCAGTTTATTAGGTCAGGGGGAGGAAAAACTGTTTTTT.

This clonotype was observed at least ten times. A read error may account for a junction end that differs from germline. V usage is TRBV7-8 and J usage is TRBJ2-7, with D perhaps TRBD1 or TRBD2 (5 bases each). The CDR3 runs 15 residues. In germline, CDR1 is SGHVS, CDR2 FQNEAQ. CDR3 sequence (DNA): TGTGCCACCAGCCGACTCCCGGGGCCGGATCACGAGCAGTACTTC. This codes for CATSRLPGPDHEQYF.

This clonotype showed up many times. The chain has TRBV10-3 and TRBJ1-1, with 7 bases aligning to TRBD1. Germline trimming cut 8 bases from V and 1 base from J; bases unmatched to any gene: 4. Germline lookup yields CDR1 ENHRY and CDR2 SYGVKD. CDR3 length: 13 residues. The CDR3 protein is CAIASGGNTEAFF. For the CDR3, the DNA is TGTGCCATCGCTTCAGGGGGGAACACTGAAGCTTTCTTT.

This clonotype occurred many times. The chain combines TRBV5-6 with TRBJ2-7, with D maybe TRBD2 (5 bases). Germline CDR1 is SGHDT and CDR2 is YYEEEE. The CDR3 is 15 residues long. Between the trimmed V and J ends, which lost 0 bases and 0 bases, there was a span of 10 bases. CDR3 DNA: TGTGCCAGCAGCTTGGTCCCGGGGAGCTCCTACGAGCAGTACTTC. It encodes CASSLVPGSSYEQYF.

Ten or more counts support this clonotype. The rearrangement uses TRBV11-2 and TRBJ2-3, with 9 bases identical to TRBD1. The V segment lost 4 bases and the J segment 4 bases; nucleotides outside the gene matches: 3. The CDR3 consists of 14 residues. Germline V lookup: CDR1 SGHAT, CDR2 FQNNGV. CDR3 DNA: TGTGCCAGCAGCTGGGGACAGGGCTCAGATACGCAGTATTTT. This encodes CASSWGQGSDTQYF.

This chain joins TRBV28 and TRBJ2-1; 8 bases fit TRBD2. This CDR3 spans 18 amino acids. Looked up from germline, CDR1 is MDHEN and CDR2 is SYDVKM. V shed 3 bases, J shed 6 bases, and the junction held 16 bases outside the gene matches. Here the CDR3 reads CASSFPHGVAGSSNEQFF. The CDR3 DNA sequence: TGTGCCAGCAGTTTTCCCCACGGGGTAGCGGGAAGTTCCAATGAGCAGTTCTTC.